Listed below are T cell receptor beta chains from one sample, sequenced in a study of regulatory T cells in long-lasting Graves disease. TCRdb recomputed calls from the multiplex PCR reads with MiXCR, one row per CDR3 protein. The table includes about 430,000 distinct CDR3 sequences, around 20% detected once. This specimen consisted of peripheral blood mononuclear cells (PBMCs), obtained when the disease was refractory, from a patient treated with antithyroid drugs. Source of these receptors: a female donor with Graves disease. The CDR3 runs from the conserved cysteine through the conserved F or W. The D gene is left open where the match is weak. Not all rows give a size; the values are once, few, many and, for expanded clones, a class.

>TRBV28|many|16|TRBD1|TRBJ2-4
CATLQTDRDGKNIQYF
TGTGCCACTCTGCAGACGGACAGGGATGGGAAAAACATTCAGTACTTC
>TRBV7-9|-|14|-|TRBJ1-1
CASSRTRVNTEAFF
TGTGCCAGCAGTCGGACTCGGGTGAACACTGAAGCTTTCTTT
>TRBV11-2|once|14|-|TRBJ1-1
CASSLGGWNTEAFF
TGTGCCAGCAGCTTAGGGGGCTGGAACACTGAAGCTTTCTTT
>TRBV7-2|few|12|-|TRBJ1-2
CASSRAAGGYTF
TGTGCCAGCAGCCGAGCAGCGGGCGGCTACACCTTC
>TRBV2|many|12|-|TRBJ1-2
CATLDGLRGYTF
TGTGCCACCCTGGACGGCCTTCGGGGCTACACCTTC
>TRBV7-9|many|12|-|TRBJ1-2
CASSPRGVGYTF
TGTGCCAGCAGCCCGCGGGGGGTTGGCTACACCTTC
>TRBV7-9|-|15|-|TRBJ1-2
CASSLAGDHVRGYTF
TGTGCCAGCAGCTTAGCGGGGGATCATGTTAGGGGCTACACCTTC
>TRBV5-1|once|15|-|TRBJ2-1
CASSLDRGIYNEQFF
TGCGCCAGCAGCTTGGATAGGGGGATCTACAATGAGCAGTTCTTC
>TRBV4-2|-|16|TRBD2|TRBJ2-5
CASSQGNSGRVETQYF
TGTGCCAGCAGCCAAGGGAATAGCGGGAGAGTGGAGACCCAGTACTTC
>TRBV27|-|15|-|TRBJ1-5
CASSFSLGSNQPQHF
TGTGCCAGCAGTTTTAGCCTCGGGAGCAATCAGCCCCAGCATTTT
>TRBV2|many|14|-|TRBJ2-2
CASDSQGGTGELFF
TGTGCCAGCGATAGTCAGGGTGGGACCGGGGAGCTGTTTTTT
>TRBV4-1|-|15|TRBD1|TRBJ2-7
CASSQAQGNGYEQYF
TGCGCCAGCAGCCAAGCACAGGGGAACGGCTACGAGCAGTACTTC